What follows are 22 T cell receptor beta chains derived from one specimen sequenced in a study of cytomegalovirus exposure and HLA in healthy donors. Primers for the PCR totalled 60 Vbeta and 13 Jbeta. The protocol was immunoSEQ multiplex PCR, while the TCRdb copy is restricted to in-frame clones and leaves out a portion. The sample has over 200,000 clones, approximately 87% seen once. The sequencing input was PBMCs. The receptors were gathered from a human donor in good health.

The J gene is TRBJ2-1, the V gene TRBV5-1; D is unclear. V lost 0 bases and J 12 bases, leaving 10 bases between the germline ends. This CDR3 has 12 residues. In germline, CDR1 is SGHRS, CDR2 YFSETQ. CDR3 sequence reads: CASSLGFRGQFF. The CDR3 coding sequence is TGCGCCAGCAGCTTGGGATTTAGAGGGCAGTTCTTC.

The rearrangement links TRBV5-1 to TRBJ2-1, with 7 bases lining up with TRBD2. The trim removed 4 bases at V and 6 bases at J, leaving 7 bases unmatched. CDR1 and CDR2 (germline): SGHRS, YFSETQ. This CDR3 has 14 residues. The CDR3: CASSLGLDSNEQFF. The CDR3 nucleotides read TGCGCCAGCAGCCTCGGACTAGACTCCAATGAGCAGTTCTTC. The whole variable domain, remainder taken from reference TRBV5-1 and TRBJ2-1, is KAGVTQTPRYLIKTRGQQVTLSCSPISGHRSVSWYQQTPGQGLQFLFEYFSETQRNKGNFPGRFSGRQFSNSRSEMNVSTLELGDSALYLCASSLGLDSNEQFFGPGTRLTVL.

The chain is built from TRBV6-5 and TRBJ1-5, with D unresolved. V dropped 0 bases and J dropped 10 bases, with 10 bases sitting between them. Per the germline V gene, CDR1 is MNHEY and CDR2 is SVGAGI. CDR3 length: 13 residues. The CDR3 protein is CASSYSTRGPQHF. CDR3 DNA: TGTGCCAGCAGTTACTCGACCCGAGGCCCCCAGCATTTT.

The CDR3 sequence: CASSPQTGHGYAGELFF. CDR3 coding DNA: TGTGCCAGCAGCCCCCAGACAGGACATGGGTACGCCGGGGAGCTGTTTTTT. The V call is TRBV5-4, the J call TRBJ2-2, with D possibly TRBD1 on 6 matching bases. Trimming shortened V by 4 bases and J by 6 bases, and 22 bases separated the two germline ends. From germline, CDR1 is SGHNT and CDR2 YYREEE (reference sequence). CDR3 length: 17 amino acids.

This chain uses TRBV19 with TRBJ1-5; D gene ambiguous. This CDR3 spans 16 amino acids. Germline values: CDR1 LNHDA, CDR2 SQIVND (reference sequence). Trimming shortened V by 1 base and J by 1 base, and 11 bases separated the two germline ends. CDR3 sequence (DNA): TGTGCCAGTAGTATAGGGCCTGGCCAAAGCAATCAGCCCCAGCATTTT. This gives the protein CASSIGPGQSNQPQHF.

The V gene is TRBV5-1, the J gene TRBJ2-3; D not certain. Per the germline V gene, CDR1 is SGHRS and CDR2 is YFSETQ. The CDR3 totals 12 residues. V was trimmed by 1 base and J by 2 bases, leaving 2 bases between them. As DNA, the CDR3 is TGCGCCAGCAGCTTGTACACAGATACGCAGTATTTT. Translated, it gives CASSLYTDTQYF.

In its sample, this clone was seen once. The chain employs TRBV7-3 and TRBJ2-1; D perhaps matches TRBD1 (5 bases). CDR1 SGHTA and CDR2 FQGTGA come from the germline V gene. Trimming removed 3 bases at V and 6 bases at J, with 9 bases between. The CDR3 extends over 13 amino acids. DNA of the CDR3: TGTGCCAGCAGCTTTCGGCAGGGCAATGAGCAGTTCTTC. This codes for CASSFRQGNEQFF.

The CDR3 loop reads CASSVQTSGSGNEQYF. The DNA for the CDR3 is TGTGCCAGCAGCGTACAGACTAGCGGGAGTGGTAACGAGCAGTACTTC. This sequence joins TRBV7-2 and TRBJ2-7, with TRBD2 matching over 12 bases. Germline V gene data show CDR1 as SGHTA and CDR2 as FQGNSA. This CDR3 is built from 16 residues. The J segment lost 5 bases and the V segment lost 5 bases, leaving 10 bases of the junction unmatched.

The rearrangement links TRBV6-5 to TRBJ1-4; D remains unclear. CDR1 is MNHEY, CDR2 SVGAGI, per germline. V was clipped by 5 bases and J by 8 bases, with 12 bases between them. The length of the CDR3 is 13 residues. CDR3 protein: CASSLRAGEKLFF. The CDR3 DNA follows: TGTGCCAGCAGTCTTCGGGCGGGGGAAAAACTGTTTTTT.

In DNA form, the CDR3 reads TGTGCCAGCAGACTAGCGGGAGTGGGCGAGCAGTACTTC. Its translation: CASRLAGVGEQYF. The chain carries TRBV27 and TRBJ2-7; 11 nucleotides line up with TRBD2. The length of the CDR3 is 13 residues. J lost 6 bases, V lost 6 bases, and 4 bases had no gene match. Germline V gene sequence: CDR1 MNHEY, CDR2 SMNVEV (reference sequence).

CDR3 in amino acids: CASQAGSGRAHEQYF. The CDR3 DNA sequence: TGTGCCAGCCAGGCGGGAAGCGGGAGAGCCCACGAGCAGTACTTC. The gene calls are TRBV25-1 and TRBJ2-7; 8 positions match TRBD2. With 8 bases clipped from V and 5 bases from J, the junction kept 14 bases outside the gene matches. CDR3 length equals 15 residues. Germline V gene data show CDR1 as MGHDK and CDR2 as SYGVNS.

The chain's CDR3 is CATTTQNTEAFF. The CDR3 nucleotides are TGTGCCACCACAACACAGAACACTGAAGCTTTCTTT. The V gene is TRBV19, the J gene TRBJ1-1; no reliable D call. V was clipped by 10 bases and J by 1 base, with 10 bases between them. Germline CDR1 LNHDA, CDR2 SQIVND (reference sequence). The CDR3 is 12 amino acids. Combining the CDR3 with reference TRBV19 and TRBJ1-1 gives the whole variable domain DGGITQSPKYLFRKEGQNVTLSCEQNLNHDAMYWYRQDPGQGLRLIYYSQIVNDFQKGDIAEGYSVSREKKESFPLTVTSAQKNPTAFYLCATTTQNTEAFFGQGTRLTVV.

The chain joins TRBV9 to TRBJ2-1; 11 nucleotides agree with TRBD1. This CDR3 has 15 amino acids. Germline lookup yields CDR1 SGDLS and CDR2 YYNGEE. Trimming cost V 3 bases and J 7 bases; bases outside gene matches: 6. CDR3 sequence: CASSGTGGTSNEQFF. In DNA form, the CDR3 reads TGTGCCAGCAGCGGGACAGGGGGCACGAGTAATGAGCAGTTCTTC.

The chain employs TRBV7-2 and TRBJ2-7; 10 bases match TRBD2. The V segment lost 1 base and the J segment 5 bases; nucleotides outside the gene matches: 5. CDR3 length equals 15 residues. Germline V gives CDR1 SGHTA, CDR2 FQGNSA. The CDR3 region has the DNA TGTGCCAGCAGCTTAGTTTGGACTAGCGGCGACGAGCAGTACTTC. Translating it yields CASSLVWTSGDEQYF.

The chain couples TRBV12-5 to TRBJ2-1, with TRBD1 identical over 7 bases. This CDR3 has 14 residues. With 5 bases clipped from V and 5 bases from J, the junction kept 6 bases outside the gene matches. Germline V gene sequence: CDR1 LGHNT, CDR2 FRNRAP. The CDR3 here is CASGPRDSNNEQFF. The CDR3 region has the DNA TGTGCTAGTGGTCCCCGGGACAGTAACAATGAGCAGTTCTTC.

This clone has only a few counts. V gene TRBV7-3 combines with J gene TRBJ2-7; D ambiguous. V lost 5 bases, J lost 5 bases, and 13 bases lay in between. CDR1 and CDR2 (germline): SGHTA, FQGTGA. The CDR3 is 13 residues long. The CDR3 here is CASSPAPGDEQYF. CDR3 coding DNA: TGTGCCAGCAGCCCCGCCCCCGGTGACGAGCAGTACTTC. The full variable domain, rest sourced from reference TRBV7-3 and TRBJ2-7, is GAGVSQTPSNKVTEKGKYVELRCDPISGHTALYWYRQSLGQGPEFLIYFQGTGAADDSGLPNDRFFAVRPEGSVSTLKIQRTERGDSAVYLCASSPAPGDEQYFGPGTRLTVT.

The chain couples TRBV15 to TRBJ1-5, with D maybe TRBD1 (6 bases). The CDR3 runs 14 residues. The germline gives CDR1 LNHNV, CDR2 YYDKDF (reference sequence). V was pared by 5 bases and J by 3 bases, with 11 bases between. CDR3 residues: CATSYNRDNQPQHF. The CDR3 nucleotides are TGTGCCACCAGCTATAACAGGGACAATCAGCCCCAGCATTTT.

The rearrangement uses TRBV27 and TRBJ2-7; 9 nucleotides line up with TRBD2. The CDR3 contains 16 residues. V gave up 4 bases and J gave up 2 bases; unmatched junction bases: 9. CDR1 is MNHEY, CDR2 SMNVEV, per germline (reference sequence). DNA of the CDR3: TGTGCCAGCAGTTCCCCCAGCGGGAGGCCCCCCTACGAGCAGTACTTC. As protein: CASSSPSGRPPYEQYF.

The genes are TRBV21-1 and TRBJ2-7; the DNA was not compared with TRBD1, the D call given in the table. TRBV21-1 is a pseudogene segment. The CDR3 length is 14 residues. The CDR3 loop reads CASSPRRGCLEQYF. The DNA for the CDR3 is TGTGCCAGCAGCCCCCGCAGGGGATGTCTAGAGCAGTACTTC.

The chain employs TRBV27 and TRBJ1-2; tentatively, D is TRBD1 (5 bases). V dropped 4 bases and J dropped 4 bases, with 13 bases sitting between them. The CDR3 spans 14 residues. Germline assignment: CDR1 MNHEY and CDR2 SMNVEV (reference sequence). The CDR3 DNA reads TGTGCCAGCAGTTCTGGACAAATCCGCTATGGCTACACCTTC. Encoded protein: CASSSGQIRYGYTF.

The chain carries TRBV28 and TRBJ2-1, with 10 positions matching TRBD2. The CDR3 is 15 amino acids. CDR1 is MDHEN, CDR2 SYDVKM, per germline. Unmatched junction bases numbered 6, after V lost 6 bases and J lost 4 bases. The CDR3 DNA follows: TGTGCCAGCAGCACCGGGACTAGCGCATACAATGAGCAGTTCTTC. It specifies CASSTGTSAYNEQFF.

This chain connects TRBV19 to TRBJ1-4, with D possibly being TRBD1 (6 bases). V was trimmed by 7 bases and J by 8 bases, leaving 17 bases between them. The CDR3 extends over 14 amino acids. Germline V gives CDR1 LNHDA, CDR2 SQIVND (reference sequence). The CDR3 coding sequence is TGTGCCAGTACCTCTACAGGGATTGTCGAAAAACTGTTTTTT. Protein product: CASTSTGIVEKLFF.